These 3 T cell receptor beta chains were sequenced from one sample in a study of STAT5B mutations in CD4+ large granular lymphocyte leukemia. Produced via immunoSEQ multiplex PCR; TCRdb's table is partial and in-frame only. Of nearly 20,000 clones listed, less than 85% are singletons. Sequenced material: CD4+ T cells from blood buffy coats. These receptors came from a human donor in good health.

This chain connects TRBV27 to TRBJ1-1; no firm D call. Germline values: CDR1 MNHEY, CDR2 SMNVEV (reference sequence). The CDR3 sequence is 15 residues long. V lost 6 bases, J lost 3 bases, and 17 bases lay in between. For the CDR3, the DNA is TGTGCCAGCAGAATAGGCACCCTAAGGGACACTGAAGCTTTCTTT. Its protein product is CASRIGTLRDTEAFF.

CDR3 nucleotides: TGTGCCAGCAGTTTCGAGACGGGGCGAGTCGGAAAACTGTTTTTT. It encodes CASSFETGRVGKLFF. The gene calls are TRBV6-6 and TRBJ1-4, with D possibly TRBD1 on 5 matching bases. This CDR3 comprises 15 residues. V was pared by 4 bases and J by 10 bases, with 19 bases between. From germline, CDR1 is MNHNY and CDR2 SVGAGI (reference sequence).

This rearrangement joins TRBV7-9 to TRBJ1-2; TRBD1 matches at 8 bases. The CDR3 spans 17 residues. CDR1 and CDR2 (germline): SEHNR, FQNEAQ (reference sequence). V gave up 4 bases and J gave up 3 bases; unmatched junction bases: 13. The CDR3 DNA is TGTGCCAGCAGCTCACATGATACCGGGACAGGATACTATGGCTACACCTTC. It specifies CASSSHDTGTGYYGYTF.